What follows is one T cell receptor beta chain and its context. Its antigen target is currently unknown. There are no base qualities to consult, and no much larger clone falls within one base. This record comes from a study of blood T cell repertoires in COVID-19 (dated by TCRdb to the early 2020s). With respect to the entire study: Samples from collaborators originated in the United States, Italy and Spain and spanned both the acute and convalescent phases of COVID-19. Deeply sampled blood TCRbeta repertoires from subjects exposed to, actively infected with, or recovered from COVID-19 were included in the dataset. Nearly every sample came with metadata listing a de-identified subject ID, COVID-19 status, age in years and sex. The samples were drawn from two sources: the first 160 participants of the ongoing ImmuneRACE study, and over 950 subjects contributed by 6 global collaborators. The material from the prospective study consisted of cDNA or gDNA derived from T cells, B-cell-depleted T cells, or PBMCs. The repertoires were released in a freely available public database meant as a resource for research on the immune response to SARS-CoV-2. Where HLA class I and class II types were available, the types were taken from metadata supplied by the sample provider, not from assay-based typing. Paper-wide results and their limitations: The amount of clinical and demographic metadata varied by source and participant and was provided uncurated.

CDR1 and CDR2 are read off the germline V gene (reference sequence) as LNHDA and SQIVND. The cysteine opens and the phenylalanine closes a CDR3 of 15 amino acids. Here the CDR3 DNA is all that survives: 45 bases in frame from base 1. A distance of 15 bases separates the germline ends of V and J, which lose 5 bases and 4 bases respectively. One collaborating source in Seattle enrolled patients during active infection and followed them longitudinally through the course of disease. Whole blood was collected in K2EDTA tubes by collaborating institutions according to the institutions' own protocols. For TCRbeta analysis, collaborators shipped samples as frozen whole blood, isolated PBMCs, or DNA extracted from either of those sample types. TCRbeta CDR3 regions were amplified from genomic DNA using the immunoSEQ Assay, a bias-controlled multiplex PCR. The authors' analysis ran thus. The number of nucleated cells in each sample was estimated from the amplification of reference gene primers within the assay. Sequence reads were collapsed and filtered to measure the absolute abundance of every unique TCRbeta CDR3 rearrangement. For each sample, productive Simpson clonality was calculated as the square root of Simpson's diversity index across productive rearrangements. The immuneACCESS repertoire file appears here via TCRdb, limited to in-frame rearrangements. These files lack a portion of the clones; in checked studies, under half of the deficit traces to unresolved V genes, and the cause of the others is not known. That table gives V, J and clone size, and the DNA gave D and trimming. This sample is represented by some 200,000 clones; about nine tenths of them were singletons. In total, the top ten clones hold over 9.5% of the sample.

Sequenced sample: peripheral blood. This TCR came from a woman aged 60 to 75 with COVID-19, enrolled during active disease. The sequence links TRBV19 to TRBJ1-3, with no reliable assignment of the D segment. The bases are TGTGCCAGTAGTGAGTCTATACTCCGGGGAAACACCATATATTTT. This translates into CASSESILRGNTIYF.